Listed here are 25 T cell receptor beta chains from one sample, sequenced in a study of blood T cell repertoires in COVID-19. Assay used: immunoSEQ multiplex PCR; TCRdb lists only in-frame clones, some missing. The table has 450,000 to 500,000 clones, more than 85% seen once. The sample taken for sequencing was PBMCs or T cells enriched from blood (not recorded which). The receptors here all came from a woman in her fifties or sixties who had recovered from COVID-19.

The CDR3 nucleotides read TGTGCCAGCAGCCAAGAGGGGCGGGGAAACATTCAGTACTTC. This codes for CASSQEGRGNIQYF. This chain uses TRBV3-1 (or the pseudogene TRBV3-2) with TRBJ2-4; a weak D match, TRBD2 (6 bases). V lost 0 bases, J lost 6 bases, and 9 bases lay in between. The germline V gene encodes CDR1 LGHDT and CDR2 YNNKEL (reference sequence). The CDR3 sequence is 14 residues long.

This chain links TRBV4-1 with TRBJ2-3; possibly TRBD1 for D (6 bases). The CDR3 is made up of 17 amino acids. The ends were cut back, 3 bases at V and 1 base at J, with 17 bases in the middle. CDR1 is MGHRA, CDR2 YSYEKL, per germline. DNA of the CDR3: TGCGCCAGCAGCCATCTCGGAAGGGACAAGCGCACAGATACGCAGTATTTT. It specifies CASSHLGRDKRTDTQYF.

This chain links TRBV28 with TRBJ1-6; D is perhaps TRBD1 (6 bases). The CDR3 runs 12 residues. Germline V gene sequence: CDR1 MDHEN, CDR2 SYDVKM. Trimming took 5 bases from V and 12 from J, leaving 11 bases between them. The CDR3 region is CASSAPRGPLHF. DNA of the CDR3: TGTGCCAGCAGTGCACCCAGGGGACCCCTCCACTTT. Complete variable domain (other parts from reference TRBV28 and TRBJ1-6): DVKVTQSSRYLVKRTGEKVFLECVQDMDHENMFWYRQDPGLGLRLIYFSYDVKMKEKGDIPEGYSVSREKKERFSLILESASTNQTSMYLCASSAPRGPLHFGNGTRLTVT.

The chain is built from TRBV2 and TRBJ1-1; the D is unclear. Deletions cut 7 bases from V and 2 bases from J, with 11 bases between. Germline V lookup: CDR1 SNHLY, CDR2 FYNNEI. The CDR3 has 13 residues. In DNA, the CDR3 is TGTGCCAGCAAGGAGGATGCCAACACTGAAGCTTTCTTT. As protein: CASKEDANTEAFF.

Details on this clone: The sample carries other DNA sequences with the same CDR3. The DNA for the CDR3 is TGTGCCAGCAGTTTATCGGGACAGATCTATGGCTACACCTTC. Translating gives CASSLSGQIYGYTF. The gene calls are TRBV27 and TRBJ1-2; 7 nucleotides match TRBD1. The junction had 2 bases not matched to a gene; V was cut back by 0 bases and J by 4 bases. Germline assignment: CDR1 MNHEY and CDR2 SMNVEV (reference sequence). The CDR3 covers 14 residues.

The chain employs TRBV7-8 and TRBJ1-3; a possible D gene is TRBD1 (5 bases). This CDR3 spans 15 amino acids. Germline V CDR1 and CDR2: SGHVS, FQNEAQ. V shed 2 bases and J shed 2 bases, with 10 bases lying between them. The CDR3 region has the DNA TGTGCCAGCAGCTTACCCGGCAGGGCTGGAAACACCATATATTTT. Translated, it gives CASSLPGRAGNTIYF.

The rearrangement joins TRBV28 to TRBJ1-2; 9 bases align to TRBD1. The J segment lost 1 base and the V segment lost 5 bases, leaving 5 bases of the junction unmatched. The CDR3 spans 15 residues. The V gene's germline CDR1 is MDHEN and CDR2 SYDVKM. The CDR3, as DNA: TGTGCCAGCAGTCGACCGGGACAGGGTAACTATGGCTACACCTTC. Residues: CASSRPGQGNYGYTF.

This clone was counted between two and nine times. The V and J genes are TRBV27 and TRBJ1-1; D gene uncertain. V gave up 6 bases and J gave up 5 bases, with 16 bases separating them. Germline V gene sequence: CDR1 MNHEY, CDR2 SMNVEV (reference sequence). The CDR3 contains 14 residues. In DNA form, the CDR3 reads TGTGCCAGCAGGGGCCTTGGAGGAGGTACTGAAGCTTTCTTT. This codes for CASRGLGGGTEAFF.

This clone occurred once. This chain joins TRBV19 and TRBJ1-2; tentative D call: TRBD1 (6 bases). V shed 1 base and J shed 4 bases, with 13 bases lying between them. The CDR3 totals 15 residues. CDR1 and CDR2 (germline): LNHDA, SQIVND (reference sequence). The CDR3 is CASSIAVGTTYGYTF. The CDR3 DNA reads TGTGCCAGTAGTATAGCTGTAGGGACAACCTATGGCTACACCTTC.

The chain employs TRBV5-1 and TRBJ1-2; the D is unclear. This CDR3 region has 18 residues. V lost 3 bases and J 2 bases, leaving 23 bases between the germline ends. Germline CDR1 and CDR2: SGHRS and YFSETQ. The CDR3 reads CASSSQRSALEWNYGYTF. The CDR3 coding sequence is TGCGCCAGCAGCTCACAACGCTCGGCCCTAGAATGGAACTATGGCTACACCTTC.

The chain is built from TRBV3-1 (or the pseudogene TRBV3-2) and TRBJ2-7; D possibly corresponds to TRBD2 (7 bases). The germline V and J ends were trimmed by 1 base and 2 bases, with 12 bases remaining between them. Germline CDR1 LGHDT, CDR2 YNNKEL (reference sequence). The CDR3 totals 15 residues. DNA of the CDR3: TGTGCCAGCAGCCAAGGAGGGGGGGGAACCTACGAGCAGTACTTC. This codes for CASSQGGGGTYEQYF.

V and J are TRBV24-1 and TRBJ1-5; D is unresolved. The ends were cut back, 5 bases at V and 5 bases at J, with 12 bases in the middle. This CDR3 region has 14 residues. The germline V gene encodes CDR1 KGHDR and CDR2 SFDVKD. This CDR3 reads CATSGSGDHQPQHF. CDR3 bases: TGTGCCACCAGTGGATCCGGGGATCATCAGCCCCAGCATTTT.

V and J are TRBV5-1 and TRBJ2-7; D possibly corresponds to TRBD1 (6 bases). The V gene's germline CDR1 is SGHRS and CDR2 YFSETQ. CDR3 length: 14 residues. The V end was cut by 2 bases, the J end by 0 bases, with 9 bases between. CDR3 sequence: CASSFGTLSYEQYF. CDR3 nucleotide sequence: TGCGCCAGCAGCTTTGGGACACTCTCCTACGAGCAGTACTTC.

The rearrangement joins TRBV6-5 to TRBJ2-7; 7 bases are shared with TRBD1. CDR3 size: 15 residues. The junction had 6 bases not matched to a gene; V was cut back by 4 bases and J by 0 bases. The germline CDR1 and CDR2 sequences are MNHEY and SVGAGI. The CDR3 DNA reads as TGTGCCAGCAGTTCCACAGGGGTCAGCTCCTACGAGCAGTACTTC. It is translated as CASSSTGVSSYEQYF.

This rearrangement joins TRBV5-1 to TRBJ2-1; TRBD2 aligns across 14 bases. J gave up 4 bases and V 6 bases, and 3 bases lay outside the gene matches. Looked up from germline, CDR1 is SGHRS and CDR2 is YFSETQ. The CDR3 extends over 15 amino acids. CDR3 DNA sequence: TGCGCCAGCAAGGGACTAGCGGGGGAGTACAATGAGCAGTTCTTC. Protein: CASKGLAGEYNEQFF.

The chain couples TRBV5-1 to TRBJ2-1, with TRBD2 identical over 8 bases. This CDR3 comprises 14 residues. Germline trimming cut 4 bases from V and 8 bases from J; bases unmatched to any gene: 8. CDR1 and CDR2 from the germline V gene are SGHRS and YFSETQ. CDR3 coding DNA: TGCGCCAGCAGCATCCGGGGGGGCCGGGATGAGCAGTTCTTC. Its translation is CASSIRGGRDEQFF.

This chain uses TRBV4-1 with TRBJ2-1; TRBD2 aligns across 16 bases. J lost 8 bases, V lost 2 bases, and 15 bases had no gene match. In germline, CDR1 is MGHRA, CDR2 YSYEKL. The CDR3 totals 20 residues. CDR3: CASSQLPGLAGGLGMYEQFF. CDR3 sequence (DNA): TGCGCCAGCAGCCAACTTCCGGGACTAGCGGGGGGGCTCGGGATGTATGAGCAGTTCTTC.

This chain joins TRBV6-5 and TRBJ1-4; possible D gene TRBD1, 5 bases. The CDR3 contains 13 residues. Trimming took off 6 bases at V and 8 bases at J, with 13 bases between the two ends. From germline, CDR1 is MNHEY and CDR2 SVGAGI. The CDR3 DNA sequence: TGTGCCAGCAGGGGCGGGGCATGGGAAAAACTGTTTTTT. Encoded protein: CASRGGAWEKLFF.

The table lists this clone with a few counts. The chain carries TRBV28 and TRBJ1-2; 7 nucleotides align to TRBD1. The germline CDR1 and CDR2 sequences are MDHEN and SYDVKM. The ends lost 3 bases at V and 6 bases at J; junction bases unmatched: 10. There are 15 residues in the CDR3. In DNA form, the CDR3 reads TGTGCCAGCAGTTTCCCTACACAGGGGAATGATGGCTACACCTTC. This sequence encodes CASSFPTQGNDGYTF.

This CDR3 reads CASSFRLAGGTDTQYF. CDR3 in DNA: TGTGCCAGCAGCTTTCGACTAGCGGGGGGAACAGATACGCAGTATTTT. The chain links TRBV11-3 to TRBJ2-3; TRBD2 agrees at 13 bases. J gave up 3 bases and V 3 bases, and 3 bases lay outside the gene matches. The CDR3 covers 16 residues. Germline V lookup: CDR1 SGHNT, CDR2 YENEEA.

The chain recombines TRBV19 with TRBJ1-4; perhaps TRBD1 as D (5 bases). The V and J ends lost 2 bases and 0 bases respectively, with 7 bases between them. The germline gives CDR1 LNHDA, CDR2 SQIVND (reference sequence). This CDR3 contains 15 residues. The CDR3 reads CASSIQGSTNEKLFF. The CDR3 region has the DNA TGTGCCAGTAGTATACAGGGCTCAACTAATGAAAAACTGTTTTTT.

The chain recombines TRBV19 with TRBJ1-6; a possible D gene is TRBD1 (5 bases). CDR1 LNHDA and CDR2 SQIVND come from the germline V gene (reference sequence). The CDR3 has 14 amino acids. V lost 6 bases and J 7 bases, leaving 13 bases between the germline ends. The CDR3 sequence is CASRVGLLNSPLHF. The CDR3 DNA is TGTGCCAGTAGGGTGGGACTGCTAAATTCACCCCTCCACTTT.

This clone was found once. CDR3: CASSLGSGGQGDTQYF. The DNA for the CDR3 is TGCGCCAGCAGCTTGGGTTCGGGGGGGCAAGGAGATACGCAGTATTTT. The chain is built from TRBV5-1 and TRBJ2-3; 8 bases fit TRBD2. The CDR3 contains 16 residues. Germline loops: CDR1 SGHRS, CDR2 YFSETQ. Unmatched junction bases numbered 8, after V lost 0 bases and J lost 5 bases.

The CDR3 loop is CASNPGGPTYEQYV. CDR3 DNA sequence: TGTGCCAGCAATCCGGGGGGCCCCACCTACGAGCAGTACGTC. The chain recombines TRBV28 with TRBJ2-7; TRBD2 might be the D (7 bases). The germline gives CDR1 MDHEN, CDR2 SYDVKM. V lost 7 bases to trimming and J lost 2 bases, with 15 bases between them. CDR3 size: 14 residues.

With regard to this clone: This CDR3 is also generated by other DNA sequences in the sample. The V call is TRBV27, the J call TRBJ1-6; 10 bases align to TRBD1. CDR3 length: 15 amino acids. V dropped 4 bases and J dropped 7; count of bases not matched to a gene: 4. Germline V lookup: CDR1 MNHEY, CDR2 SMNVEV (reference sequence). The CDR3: CASSSPGQGNSPLHF. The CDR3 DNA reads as TGTGCCAGCAGTTCCCCGGGACAGGGGAATTCACCCCTCCACTTT.